These 6 T cell receptor beta chains came from one sample sequenced in a study of shared clonotypes between healthy human individuals. The table came from immunoSEQ multiplex PCR; TCRdb's copy has only in-frame clones and leaves some out. The table has fewer than 850,000 clones, roughly 87% seen once. Material for sequencing was memory CD8+ T cells from PBMCs. Described subset: CD45RO+ cells pooled with CCR7-negative TemRA cells. The receptors come from a man in his late teens or twenties in good health. Some clones in this sample may be carry-over from other donors' samples.

The genes are TRBV5-6 and TRBJ2-7; a possible D gene is TRBD1 (6 bases). The germline gives CDR1 SGHDT, CDR2 YYEEEE. The V end lost 1 base, the J end lost 1 base, and 6 bases lay between the germline ends. This CDR3 has 13 amino acids. CDR3 nucleotide sequence: TGTGCCAGCAGCTTGACAGGGTCCTACGAGCAGTACTTC. The encoded protein is CASSLTGSYEQYF.

The chain carries TRBV6-1 and TRBJ2-7; 11 positions agree with TRBD2. The CDR3 sequence is 17 residues long. V shed 2 bases, J shed 5 bases, and the junction held 11 bases outside the gene matches. Per the germline V gene, CDR1 is MNHNS and CDR2 is SASEGT. CDR3 sequence: CASSELSSGRLMDEQYF. CDR3 sequence (DNA): TGTGCCAGCAGTGAACTGTCTAGCGGGAGGTTAATGGACGAGCAGTACTTC.

The J gene is TRBJ2-5, the V gene TRBV9; 10 nucleotides match TRBD2. Per germline, CDR1 SGDLS and CDR2 YYNGEE. There are 15 residues in the CDR3. Losses at the gene ends were 3 bases for V and 2 bases for J; bases not matched to a gene: 4. CDR3 nucleotide sequence: TGTGCCAGCAGCGAGGGGACTAGCGAACAAGAGACCCAGTACTTC. Residues: CASSEGTSEQETQYF. The whole variable domain, filled in from reference TRBV9 and TRBJ2-5, reads DSGVTQTPKHLITATGQRVTLRCSPRSGDLSVYWYQQSLDQGLQFLIQYYNGEERAKGNILERFSAQQFPDLHSELNLSSLELGDSALYFCASSEGTSEQETQYFGPGTRLLVL.

The V gene is TRBV14, the J gene TRBJ2-7, with D perhaps matching TRBD1 (5 bases). Looked up from germline, CDR1 is SGHDN and CDR2 is FVKESK. The CDR3 loop spans 16 amino acids. Trimming shortened V by 3 bases and J by 5 bases, and 20 bases separated the two germline ends. This CDR3 is CASSQAGSLGFHEQYF. The CDR3 DNA sequence: TGTGCCAGCAGCCAGGCAGGGTCCTTAGGATTCCACGAGCAGTACTTC.

The J gene is TRBJ1-5, the V gene TRBV19, with 9 bases lining up with TRBD1. The germline V gene encodes CDR1 LNHDA and CDR2 SQIVND (reference sequence). Unmatched junction bases numbered 9, after V lost 6 bases and J lost 3 bases. This CDR3 is built from 16 residues. In nucleotides, the CDR3 is TGTGCCAGTAGCTCATGGGGACAGGGACACAATCAGCCCCAGCATTTT. Residues: CASSSWGQGHNQPQHF.

This chain links TRBV27 with TRBJ2-6; 11 nucleotides agree with TRBD1. CDR1 is MNHEY and CDR2 is SMNVEV in the germline V gene (reference sequence). J lost 7 bases, V lost 5 bases, and 7 bases had no gene match. The length of the CDR3 is 16 residues. CDR3 bases: TGTGCCAGCAGTCCCGGGACAGGGGGTCGAGCCAACGTCCTGACTTTC. Its protein is CASSPGTGGRANVLTF.